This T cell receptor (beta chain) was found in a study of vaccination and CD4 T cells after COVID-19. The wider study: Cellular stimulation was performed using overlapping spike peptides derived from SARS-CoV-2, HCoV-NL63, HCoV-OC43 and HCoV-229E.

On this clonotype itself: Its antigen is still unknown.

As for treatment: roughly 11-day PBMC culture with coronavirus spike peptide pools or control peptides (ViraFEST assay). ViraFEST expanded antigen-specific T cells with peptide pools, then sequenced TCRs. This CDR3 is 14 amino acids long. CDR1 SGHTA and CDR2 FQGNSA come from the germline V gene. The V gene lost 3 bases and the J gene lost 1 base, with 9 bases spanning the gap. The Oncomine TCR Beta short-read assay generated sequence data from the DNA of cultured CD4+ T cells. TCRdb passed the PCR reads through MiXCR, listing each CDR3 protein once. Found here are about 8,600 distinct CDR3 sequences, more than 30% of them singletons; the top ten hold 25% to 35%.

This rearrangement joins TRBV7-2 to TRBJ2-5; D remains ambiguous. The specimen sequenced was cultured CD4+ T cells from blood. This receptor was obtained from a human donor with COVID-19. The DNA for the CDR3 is TGTGCCAGCAGCTTCGGACGGTTCCAAGAGACCCAGTACTTC. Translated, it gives CASSFGRFQETQYF.